These T cell receptor beta chains were read from a single sample in a study of T cell repertoires in cytomegalovirus infection. Their antigens are not known. TCRdb redid the calling of the reads with MiXCR, one entry per CDR3 protein. Seen here are about 130,000 distinct CDR3 sequences, over 30% observed once, and the top ten hold about 53%. The sequences come from CD8+ T cells from cultured PBMCs, collected from culture after CMV antigen stimulation. Receptors were obtained from a human donor in good health (CMV status not recorded). Some clones in this sample may be carry-over from other donors' samples. Both conserved end residues are part of each CDR3. Each record gives: clone size, J gene, D gene, V gene, CDR3 protein, CDR3 DNA. A D gene is named only where the DNA matches it firmly. Where a row states a size, it is once, few, many or the class of an expanded clone; other rows omit it.

abundance: NA; j_gene: TRBJ2-3; d_gene: NA; v_gene: TRBV18; CDR3aa: CASSPAGFRVDTQYF; CDR3nt: TGTGCCAGCTCACCTGCAGGGTTTAGGGTAGATACGCAGTATTTT
abundance: few; j_gene: TRBJ2-5; d_gene: TRBD2; v_gene: TRBV7-2; CDR3aa: CASSFHIYSRGAFRETQYF; CDR3nt: TGTGCCAGCAGCTTCCACATATACTCGCGGGGGGCCTTCCGTGAGACCCAGTACTTC
abundance: many; j_gene: TRBJ2-1; d_gene: NA; v_gene: TRBV7-2; CDR3aa: CASSPGQGISEQFF; CDR3nt: TGTGCCAGCAGCCCAGGCCAGGGGATTAGTGAGCAGTTCTTC
abundance: many; j_gene: TRBJ1-3; d_gene: NA; v_gene: TRBV7-2; CDR3aa: CASSLGGTGNTIYF; CDR3nt: TGTGCCAGCAGCTTAGGGGGAACTGGAAACACCATATATTTT
abundance: many; j_gene: TRBJ2-1; d_gene: TRBD1; v_gene: TRBV7-7; CDR3aa: CASSPGGSNNEQFF; CDR3nt: TGTGCTAGCAGTCCAGGGGGCTCTAACAATGAGCAGTTCTTC
abundance: NA; j_gene: TRBJ2-7; d_gene: NA; v_gene: TRBV9; CDR3aa: CASSTGSGAYEQYF; CDR3nt: TGTGCCAGCAGCACCGGTAGTGGGGCCTACGAGCAGTACTTC
abundance: few; j_gene: TRBJ2-1; d_gene: TRBD1; v_gene: TRBV7-2; CDR3aa: CASSLTDRGLPRNEQFF; CDR3nt: TGTGCCAGCAGCTTAACGGACAGGGGGCTTCCTCGCAATGAGCAGTTCTTC
abundance: NA; j_gene: TRBJ2-4; d_gene: NA; v_gene: TRBV5-8; CDR3aa: CASSPELF; CDR3nt: TGTGCCAGCAGCCCCGAGTTATTC
abundance: many; j_gene: TRBJ1-2; d_gene: TRBD1; v_gene: TRBV7-9; CDR3aa: CASSSSDRVVADYAGGYTF; CDR3nt: TGTGCCAGCAGCTCATCGGACAGGGTGGTTGCCGATTATGCCGGTGGCTACACCTTC
abundance: few; j_gene: TRBJ1-1; d_gene: NA; v_gene: TRBV12-3/TRBV12-4; CDR3aa: CASSLGRMNTEAFF; CDR3nt: TGTGCCAGCAGTCTGGGACGAATGAACACTGAAGCTTTCTTT
abundance: NA; j_gene: TRBJ1-1; d_gene: NA; v_gene: TRBV6-2/TRBV6-3; CDR3aa: CASSYSAGEAFF; CDR3nt: TGTGCCAGCAGTTACTCGGCAGGAGAAGCTTTCTTT
abundance: NA; j_gene: TRBJ2-3; d_gene: TRBD2; v_gene: TRBV12-3/TRBV12-4; CDR3aa: CASSSGGPSTDTQYF; CDR3nt: TGTGCCAGCAGTAGCGGGGGGCCTAGCACAGATACGCAGTATTTT
abundance: NA; j_gene: TRBJ2-7; d_gene: NA; v_gene: TRBV27; CDR3aa: CASSLGTFYEQYF; CDR3nt: TGTGCCAGCAGTTTAGGGACCTTCTACGAGCAGTACTTC
abundance: NA; j_gene: TRBJ1-1; d_gene: NA; v_gene: TRBV4-3; CDR3aa: CASSQDGGLSEAFF; CDR3nt: TGCGCCAGCAGCCAAGACGGGGGGCTCTCTGAAGCTTTCTTT
abundance: NA; j_gene: TRBJ2-3; d_gene: TRBD2; v_gene: TRBV28; CDR3aa: CASSLLAGGPTDTQYF; CDR3nt: TGTGCCAGCAGTTTGCTAGCGGGGGGGCCTACAGATACGCAGTATTTT
abundance: NA; j_gene: TRBJ1-1; d_gene: NA; v_gene: TRBV4-1; CDR3aa: CASSQDSPYSEGDTEAFF; CDR3nt: TGTGCCAGCAGCCAAGATTCACCCTACAGCGAGGGGGACACTGAAGCTTTCTTT
abundance: NA; j_gene: TRBJ1-2; d_gene: NA; v_gene: TRBV4-1; CDR3aa: CASSQESVGPRGYTF; CDR3nt: TGCGCCAGCAGCCAAGAATCCGTGGGACCAAGGGGCTACACCTTC
abundance: NA; j_gene: TRBJ2-2; d_gene: NA; v_gene: TRBV7-4; CDR3aa: CASSLSGTGELFF; CDR3nt: TGTGCCAGCAGCTTAAGCGGCACCGGGGAGCTGTTTTTT
abundance: few; j_gene: TRBJ2-3; d_gene: TRBD1; v_gene: TRBV29-1; CDR3aa: CSVKSEGQEIDTQYF; CDR3nt: TGCAGCGTTAAGTCAGAGGGACAGGAGATAGATACGCAGTATTTT
abundance: few; j_gene: TRBJ1-1; d_gene: NA; v_gene: TRBV28; CDR3aa: CASSLTARTEAFF; CDR3nt: TGTGCCAGCAGTTTGACAGCCCGCACTGAAGCTTTCTTT
abundance: many; j_gene: TRBJ2-1; d_gene: NA; v_gene: TRBV7-8; CDR3aa: CASSLAGEKFF; CDR3nt: TGTGCCAGCAGCTTAGCGGGGGAAAAGTTCTTC
abundance: few; j_gene: TRBJ2-3; d_gene: NA; v_gene: TRBV12-3/TRBV12-4; CDR3aa: CASSSHRATDTQYF; CDR3nt: TGTGCCAGCAGTTCCCACCGGGCCACAGATACGCAGTATTTT
abundance: NA; j_gene: TRBJ2-1; d_gene: NA; v_gene: TRBV29-1; CDR3aa: CSAPIFGTTYNEQFF; CDR3nt: TGCAGCGCCCCCATCTTCGGGACGACCTACAATGAGCAGTTCTTC
abundance: NA; j_gene: TRBJ2-1; d_gene: NA; v_gene: TRBV27; CDR3aa: CASGSDTNYNEQFF; CDR3nt: TGTGCCAGCGGATCCGACACAAACTACAATGAGCAGTTCTTC
abundance: few; j_gene: TRBJ1-1; d_gene: NA; v_gene: TRBV5-6; CDR3aa: CASSWGGQNTEAFF; CDR3nt: TGTGCCAGCAGCTGGGGGGGACAGAACACTGAAGCTTTCTTT
abundance: NA; j_gene: TRBJ2-7; d_gene: NA; v_gene: TRBV11-3; CDR3aa: CASSLNSGATYEQYF; CDR3nt: TGTGCCAGCAGCTTAAATTCGGGAGCCACCTACGAGCAGTACTTC
abundance: NA; j_gene: TRBJ2-3; d_gene: TRBD2; v_gene: TRBV2; CDR3aa: CASSGSSGYTDTQYF; CDR3nt: TGTGCCAGCAGTGGCAGTAGCGGGTACACAGATACGCAGTATTTT
abundance: few; j_gene: TRBJ2-1; d_gene: TRBD2; v_gene: TRBV20-1; CDR3aa: CSARIFHGTSGYNEQFF; CDR3nt: TGCAGTGCTAGGATTTTCCACGGGACTAGCGGTTACAATGAGCAGTTCTTC
abundance: many; j_gene: TRBJ1-2; d_gene: NA; v_gene: TRBV7-2; CDR3aa: CASSLGGDGYTF; CDR3nt: TGTGCCAGCAGCTTAGGGGGAGACGGCTACACCTTC
abundance: NA; j_gene: TRBJ2-3; d_gene: TRBD2; v_gene: TRBV3-1; CDR3aa: CASSQGSTGTSGAARPTDTQYF; CDR3nt: TGTGCCAGCAGCCAAGGATCGACAGGGACTAGCGGGGCTGCCCGCCCCACAGATACGCAGTATTTT
abundance: medium-sized; j_gene: TRBJ1-1; d_gene: TRBD1; v_gene: TRBV7-2; CDR3aa: CASSSRGGGTTEAFF; CDR3nt: TGTGCCAGCAGCTCCAGGGGGGGGGGAACGACTGAAGCTTTCTTT
abundance: many; j_gene: TRBJ1-4; d_gene: NA; v_gene: TRBV5-1; CDR3aa: CASSLDTSGAVGYGFYSEKLFF; CDR3nt: TGCGCCAGCAGCTTGGATACGTCGGGAGCCGTCGGATACGGGTTCTATAGTGAAAAACTGTTTTTT
abundance: NA; j_gene: TRBJ2-1; d_gene: NA; v_gene: TRBV12-3/TRBV12-4; CDR3aa: CASSFYAIRGRELDNEQFF; CDR3nt: TGTGCCAGCAGTTTTTACGCTATACGGGGACGGGAGTTAGACAATGAGCAGTTCTTC
abundance: few; j_gene: TRBJ1-1; d_gene: TRBD1; v_gene: TRBV12-3/TRBV12-4; CDR3aa: CASTLTGENTEAFF; CDR3nt: TGTGCCAGCACCCTGACAGGGGAGAACACTGAAGCTTTCTTT
abundance: NA; j_gene: TRBJ1-4; d_gene: NA; v_gene: TRBV12-3/TRBV12-4; CDR3aa: CASSFRQNNEKLFF; CDR3nt: TGTGCCAGCAGCTTCCGACAGAACAATGAAAAACTGTTTTTT
abundance: few; j_gene: TRBJ1-5; d_gene: NA; v_gene: TRBV7-6; CDR3aa: CASSFLGVNQPQHF; CDR3nt: TGTGCCAGCAGCTTCCTTGGGGTCAATCAGCCCCAGCATTTT
abundance: NA; j_gene: TRBJ1-1; d_gene: NA; v_gene: TRBV6-2/TRBV6-3; CDR3aa: CASSPGALTEAFF; CDR3nt: TGTGCCAGCAGTCCCGGGGCCCTGACTGAAGCTTTCTTT
abundance: NA; j_gene: TRBJ2-1; d_gene: TRBD2; v_gene: TRBV7-3; CDR3aa: CASSPQIGGGSYNEQFF; CDR3nt: TGTGCCAGCAGCCCCCAAATCGGGGGGGGCTCCTACAATGAGCAGTTCTTC
abundance: NA; j_gene: TRBJ1-4; d_gene: TRBD1; v_gene: TRBV25-1; CDR3aa: CASSEVQGLGEKLFF; CDR3nt: TGTGCCAGCAGTGAAGTACAGGGGTTAGGTGAAAAACTGTTTTTT
abundance: NA; j_gene: TRBJ1-4; d_gene: NA; v_gene: TRBV20-1; CDR3aa: CSAPTAKTEKLFF; CDR3nt: TGCAGTGCACCGACAGCTAAGACTGAAAAACTGTTTTTT
abundance: NA; j_gene: TRBJ1-2; d_gene: NA; v_gene: TRBV7-8; CDR3aa: CASSLAPGDWYGYTF; CDR3nt: TGTGCCAGCAGCTTAGCCCCAGGGGATTGGTATGGCTACACCTTC
abundance: many; j_gene: TRBJ1-1; d_gene: NA; v_gene: TRBV7-6; CDR3aa: CASSQEESNTEAFF; CDR3nt: TGTGCCAGCAGCCAGGAGGAGAGTAACACTGAAGCTTTCTTT
abundance: NA; j_gene: TRBJ2-5; d_gene: NA; v_gene: TRBV20-1; CDR3aa: CSARRRDILFVVETQYF; CDR3nt: TGCAGTGCTAGACGGCGCGACATTCTCTTTGTCGTCGAGACCCAGTACTTC
abundance: many; j_gene: TRBJ2-5; d_gene: NA; v_gene: TRBV7-8; CDR3aa: CASSLSGETQYF; CDR3nt: TGTGCCAGCAGCCTCTCGGGAGAGACCCAGTACTTC
abundance: few; j_gene: TRBJ2-3; d_gene: NA; v_gene: TRBV6-2/TRBV6-3; CDR3aa: CASSKSGTPSVTDTQYF; CDR3nt: TGTGCCAGCAGTAAATCCGGGACACCCTCTGTCACAGATACGCAGTATTTT
abundance: NA; j_gene: TRBJ2-1; d_gene: NA; v_gene: TRBV29-1; CDR3aa: CSPILSTYNEQFF; CDR3nt: TGCAGCCCTATTTTGTCCACCTACAATGAGCAGTTCTTC
abundance: NA; j_gene: TRBJ2-1; d_gene: TRBD2; v_gene: TRBV7-6; CDR3aa: CASSWTSGGPNEQFF; CDR3nt: TGTGCCAGCAGCTGGACTAGCGGGGGGCCCAATGAGCAGTTCTTC
abundance: NA; j_gene: TRBJ1-2; d_gene: NA; v_gene: TRBV27; CDR3aa: CASSLSRASYGYTF; CDR3nt: TGTGCCAGCAGTTTATCTCGGGCCAGCTATGGCTACACCTTC
abundance: few; j_gene: TRBJ2-6; d_gene: NA; v_gene: TRBV6-5; CDR3aa: CASSYGGRPNVLTF; CDR3nt: TGTGCCAGCAGTTACGGGGGCCGACCGAACGTCCTGACTTTC